This T cell receptor (beta chain) came from a study of T cell clusters in autoimmune cytopenias. TRB amplification used 200 to 250 ng of peripheral blood genomic DNA. One tube held mixed TRB-A and TRB-B primer pools for touch-down PCR. TCRdb re-called the multiplex PCR reads; one entry per CDR3 protein, DNA not given. The sample table includes around 11,000 distinct CDR3 sequences. The CDR3 contains 16 residues. Germline V lookup: CDR1 SGHDN, CDR2 FVKESK. These data were likewise used in another study, on T cell repertoires in aging, cancer and after chemotherapy. From that report: In healthy donors, age-related TCR diversity loss mainly reflected lost richness. No conclusions about immunological memory after chemotherapy can be drawn from the repertoire data.

The specimen was peripheral blood. The clonotype originates from a human donor in good health. This rearrangement joins TRBV14 to TRBJ2-7; the TRBD2 assignment by TCRdb is unverifiable without DNA. The CDR3 is CASSQETSGTTYEQYF.